Listed below are T cell receptor beta chains from one sample, sequenced in a study of shared T cell receptors in the human thymus. Sequenced by immunoSEQ multiplex PCR; TCRdb stores in-frame clones only, minus some. The sample lists 630,000 or so clones, approximately 89% seen once, with more than 0.009% in the top ten. The sample was also reused in another study, on human thymus T cells.

Material for sequencing was thymocytes. The receptors were sampled from a boy under two years old with a congenital heart defect. Each CDR3 is given with its conserved first and last residue. Each record gives: V gene, clone size, J gene, D gene, CDR3 DNA, CDR3 protein. The D gene is left open where the match is weak. Expanded clones get a size class; other rows say once, few or many, or leave the size out.

TRBV28,NA,TRBJ2-5,TRBD1,TGTGCCAGCAGTTTATCTGGTTCGGGACAGGCCCAAGAGACCCAGTACTTC,CASSLSGSGQAQETQYF
TRBV29-1,once,TRBJ2-1,TRBD1,TGCAGCGTTTGCTCCTCCGGGACAGGGGCCTACAATGAGCAGTTCTTC,CSVCSSGTGAYNEQFF
TRBV4-3,NA,TRBJ2-1,TRBD2,TGCGCCAGCAGCCAAGGGCTAGCGGGATCGGTGCAGTTCTTC,CASSQGLAGSVQFF
TRBV28,NA,TRBJ1-5,NA,TGTGCCAGCAGTCTCTCGGGACTCCCGGGCCATCAGCCCCAGCATTTT,CASSLSGLPGHQPQHF
TRBV14,NA,TRBJ1-2,TRBD1,TGTGCCAGCAGCCAAGATCCTAGGGACAGGGAAAAAGGCGGCTACACCTTC,CASSQDPRDREKGGYTF
TRBV30,NA,TRBJ1-2,NA,TGTGCCTGGACAGGGCTCTCCAATCGGTATGGCTACACCTTC,CAWTGLSNRYGYTF
TRBV7-2,NA,TRBJ1-1,TRBD1,TGTGCCAGCAGCCCCAACCCGACAGGGGACACTGAAGCTTTCTTT,CASSPNPTGDTEAFF
TRBV5-1,NA,TRBJ1-6,TRBD1,TGCGCCAGCAGCTTCCGGGACAGGGAGAATTCACCCCTCCACTTT,CASSFRDRENSPLHF
TRBV19,NA,TRBJ1-1,NA,TGTGCCAGTAGTCCCAGGTGGAACACTGAAGCTTTCTTT,CASSPRWNTEAFF
TRBV11-2,once,TRBJ2-1,TRBD2,TGTGCCAGCAGCCCGGTAGCGGGGCGCTACAATGAGCAGTTCTTC,CASSPVAGRYNEQFF
TRBV28,NA,TRBJ1-5,NA,TGTGCCAGCAGCTCCGGGGTGGTCGGCCCCAATCAGCCCCAGCATTTT,CASSSGVVGPNQPQHF
TRBV5-4,NA,TRBJ2-1,TRBD2,TGTGCCAGCAGCTTGGCCCGGCTAGCGGGAGGGCTTAGGAATGAGCAGTTCTTC,CASSLARLAGGLRNEQFF
TRBV19,NA,TRBJ1-2,TRBD1,TGTGCCAGTGGGGGACAGGGCAACTATGGCTACACCTTC,CASGGQGNYGYTF
TRBV6-6,NA,TRBJ2-3,NA,TGTGCCAGCAGTTTTGGCAGAAAACTAACAGATACGCAGTATTTT,CASSFGRKLTDTQYF
TRBV19,NA,TRBJ1-1,NA,TGTGCCAGTAGACCCCATCGGGGGAACACTGAAGCTTTCTTT,CASRPHRGNTEAFF
TRBV7-9,NA,TRBJ1-1,NA,TGTGCCAGCAGCTTATCCAACCCCCCGACAGTAATGAACACTGAAGCTTTCTTT,CASSLSNPPTVMNTEAFF
TRBV28,NA,TRBJ2-1,NA,TGTGCCAGCAGCATTTCCCCCTCAGGAAACGACAATGAGCAGTTCTTC,CASSISPSGNDNEQFF
TRBV10-2,once,TRBJ1-2,NA,TGCGCCAGCAACCTAGACGGATGCCTCAACTATGGCTACACCTTC,CASNLDGCLNYGYTF
TRBV12-5,NA,TRBJ2-7,NA,TGTGCTAGTGGTAGCGTTATCGAGCAGTACTTC,CASGSVIEQYF
TRBV4-3,NA,TRBJ2-3,NA,TGCGCCAGCAGCCCACGGCCCAGGGACACAGATACGCAGTATTTT,CASSPRPRDTDTQYF
TRBV7-2,NA,TRBJ1-6,TRBD1,TGTGCCAGCAGCTTAGCGGGACAGGGGACGGGACCCCTCCACTTT,CASSLAGQGTGPLHF
TRBV5-1,NA,TRBJ2-3,TRBD2,TGCGCCAGCAAGGAGGGGCTCGGGGAGGGTACGCAGTATTTT,CASKEGLGEGTQYF
TRBV10-3,once,TRBJ2-2,NA,TGTGCCATCAGTGTTGGAGGGTCCGGGGAGCTGTTTTTT,CAISVGGSGELFF
TRBV6-1,NA,TRBJ2-7,NA,TGTGCCAGCAGTATCAGAGGCGGACAGTACTTC,CASSIRGGQYF
TRBV19,NA,TRBJ2-7,TRBD1,TGTGCCAGTAGGCCACAGGGGGCAAGAAACGAGCAGTACTTC,CASRPQGARNEQYF
TRBV5-1,few,TRBJ2-7,TRBD1,TGCGCCAGCAGCTGGGACAGGATGGCGGACTACGAGCAGTACTTC,CASSWDRMADYEQYF
TRBV18,NA,TRBJ1-6,NA,TGTGCCAGCTCACCACTAGCCGGGATCATCCGTTCACCCCTCCACTTT,CASSPLAGIIRSPLHF
TRBV12-5,NA,TRBJ2-7,NA,TGTGCTAGTGGTTTGGTACATTTGGGGGGGCCCCCCTACGAGCAGTACTTC,CASGLVHLGGPPYEQYF